This is a list of T cell receptor beta chains from one sample in a study of CD8 T cells in Susac syndrome. TCRdb fed the immunoSEQ multiplex PCR reads into MiXCR, producing one record per CDR3 protein. The sample has 90,000 to 110,000 distinct CDR3 sequences; 95% to 98% are singletons. Sequencing was done on a sample of CD4+ T cells from PBMCs. Receptor source: a human donor in good health. CDR3s include the opening cysteine and the closing phenylalanine or tryptophan. The order of the fields is J gene, clone size, V gene, D gene, CDR3 protein, CDR3 DNA. The D gene is left open where the match is weak. Rows give clone size only sometimes, using once, few, many, or a class for an expanded clone.

TRBJ2-2,-,TRBV11-1,TRBD2,CASSLTLAGGPNTGELFF,TGTGCCAGCAGCTTAACCCTAGCGGGGGGGCCGAACACCGGGGAGCTGTTTTTT
TRBJ2-7,-,TRBV12-3/TRBV12-4,-,CASRGGQNHYEQYF,TGTGCCAGCAGGGGGGGACAGAACCACTACGAGCAGTACTTC
TRBJ2-7,-,TRBV4-1,TRBD2,CASSQAGTSSYEQYF,TGCGCCAGCAGCCAGGCCGGGACTAGCTCCTACGAGCAGTACTTC
TRBJ2-5,-,TRBV2,-,CASRGVGTQYF,TGTGCCAGCAGAGGGGTTGGGACCCAGTACTTC
TRBJ2-5,-,TRBV15,-,CATSRESRVTQETQYF,TGTGCCACCAGCAGAGAGTCTAGGGTAACACAAGAGACCCAGTACTTC
TRBJ2-1,-,TRBV3-1,TRBD2,CASSPFAGLAGGNEQFF,TGTGCCAGCAGCCCCTTCGCGGGTCTAGCGGGTGGCAATGAGCAGTTCTTC
TRBJ2-3,-,TRBV20-1,TRBD2,CSASKRTSGTDTQYF,TGCAGTGCTAGTAAAAGGACTAGCGGCACAGATACGCAGTATTTT
TRBJ2-7,-,TRBV2,-,CASRASGARGYEQYF,TGTGCCAGCAGGGCCTCAGGGGCCCGCGGGTACGAGCAGTACTTC
TRBJ2-5,-,TRBV12-3/TRBV12-4,-,CASSFAFATQYF,TGTGCCAGCAGTTTTGCATTTGCGACCCAGTACTTC
TRBJ2-2,-,TRBV29-1,-,CSAIKNTGELFF,TGCAGCGCAATCAAAAACACCGGGGAGCTGTTTTTT
TRBJ1-2,-,TRBV12-3/TRBV12-4,-,CASTLTGNYGYTF,TGTGCCAGCACCTTGACTGGGAACTATGGCTACACCTTC
TRBJ1-1,-,TRBV18,-,CASSPDENTEAFF,TGTGCCAGCTCACCAGATGAGAACACTGAAGCTTTCTTT
TRBJ1-1,once,TRBV19,TRBD1,CASRAGQTMNTEAFF,TGTGCCAGTAGGGCGGGACAGACTATGAACACTGAAGCTTTCTTT
TRBJ2-1,-,TRBV4-3,TRBD2,CASSQDGASSGRSSEQFF,TGCGCCAGCAGCCAAGACGGGGCCTCTAGCGGGAGGAGCAGTGAGCAGTTCTTC
TRBJ2-1,-,TRBV4-1,TRBD2,CASSQDPAGAYFFQFF,TGCGCCAGCAGCCAAGACCCAGCGGGAGCTTATTTCTTCCAGTTCTTC
TRBJ2-7,-,TRBV10-3,-,CAISESGKRPSSYEQYF,TGTGCCATCAGTGAGTCCGGGAAGCGGCCGAGCTCCTACGAGCAGTACTTC